This passage covers 17 T cell receptor beta chains from one sample sequenced in a study of T cell repertoires in cytomegalovirus infection. TCRdb redid the calling of the reads with MiXCR, one entry per CDR3 protein. The table records about 900,000 distinct CDR3 sequences, 30% to 40% of them present only once. For these receptors, no antigen is known. The input for sequencing was cultured CD8+ T cells from PBMCs, taken from culture after CMV antigen stimulation. Receptors originate from a human donor in good health (CMV status not recorded). Some clones in this sample may be carry-over from other donors' samples.

The rearrangement uses TRBV12-3 or TRBV12-4 and TRBJ1-2; D is undetermined. The V and J ends lost 3 bases and 2 bases respectively, with 10 bases between them. The CDR3 extends over 14 amino acids. CDR3 in amino acids: CASSFRAENYGYTF. The CDR3 DNA reads TGTGCCAGCAGTTTCCGGGCGGAAAACTATGGCTACACCTTC.

Comment on this clonotype: A much larger clone is a single base away; this may be a read error. The CDR3 end shows no conserved phenylalanine or tryptophan, and so a read error is likely. V gene TRBV7-2 combines with J gene TRBJ1-4; D gene uncertain. This CDR3 region has 14 residues. The ends were cut back, 4 bases at V and 0 bases at J, with 6 bases in the middle. Germline lookup yields CDR1 SGHTA and CDR2 FQGNSA. The CDR3 is CASSSDATNEKLFL. The DNA of the CDR3 is TGTGCCAGCAGCTCAGATGCAACTAATGAAAAACTGTTTCTT.

The table lists this clonotype with a few counts. The chain uses TRBV6-6 and TRBJ2-3; D uncertain. Germline V gene lookup returns CDR1 MNHNY and CDR2 SVGAGI (reference sequence). The V gene lost 0 bases and the J gene lost 2 bases, with 9 bases spanning the gap. The CDR3 sequence is 15 residues long. The CDR3 DNA sequence: TGTGCCAGCAGTTACTCACGGGTAGCCACAGATACGCAGTATTTT. As protein: CASSYSRVATDTQYF.

This clonotype came up a few times. This sequence joins TRBV6-1 and TRBJ2-7; D is possibly TRBD1 or TRBD2 (5 bases each). Trimming removed 5 bases at V and 2 bases at J, with 19 bases between. The CDR3 is made up of 16 amino acids. The germline CDR1 and CDR2 sequences are MNHNS and SASEGT. This CDR3 is CASSYARDVPTYEQYF. DNA of the CDR3: TGTGCCAGCAGTTACGCCCGGGACGTTCCGACCTACGAGCAGTACTTC.

This clonotype was seen only a few times. The chain is built from TRBV19 and TRBJ1-2; tentatively, D is TRBD1 (6 bases). The CDR3 length is 14 residues. Trimming removed 10 bases from V and 6 bases from J, with 21 bases in between. In germline, CDR1 is LNHDA, CDR2 SQIVND (reference sequence). CDR3 loop: CATYGGRNANGYTF. CDR3 nucleotides: TGTGCCACCTACGGGGGGCGAAACGCGAATGGCTACACCTTC. The complete variable domain, with remaining parts taken from reference TRBV19 and TRBJ1-2, reads DGGITQSPKYLFRKEGQNVTLSCEQNLNHDAMYWYRQDPGQGLRLIYYSQIVNDFQKGDIAEGYSVSREKKESFPLTVTSAQKNPTAFYLCATYGGRNANGYTFGSGTRLTVV.

The gene calls are TRBV6-5 and TRBJ1-6; unclear D gene. Looked up from germline, CDR1 is MNHEY and CDR2 is SVGAGI. Trimming left V 0 bases short and J 3 bases short, with 18 bases between. This CDR3 is 19 amino acids long. CDR3: CASSYSLGGLRVYNSPLHF. Here the CDR3 DNA reads TGTGCCAGCAGTTACTCGCTGGGTGGATTGAGAGTCTATAATTCACCCCTCCACTTT.

The rearrangement joins TRBV24-1 to TRBJ2-5; 10 nucleotides agree with TRBD2. Trimming at V came to 4 bases and at J to 2 bases, leaving 3 bases not matched to a gene. The CDR3 contains 15 residues. Germline V lookup: CDR1 KGHDR, CDR2 SFDVKD. The CDR3: CATSDVAGGQETQYF. Here the CDR3 DNA reads TGTGCCACCAGTGACGTAGCGGGGGGACAAGAGACCCAGTACTTC.

At least ten counts were recorded for this clonotype. The chain recombines TRBV12-3 or TRBV12-4 with TRBJ2-3, with 10 bases that match TRBD2. V gave up 5 bases and J gave up 5 bases; unmatched junction bases: 7. This CDR3 is built from 15 residues. The CDR3 coding sequence is TGTGCCAGCAGTCACGAACTAGCGGGGCAAGATACGCAGTATTTT. As protein: CASSHELAGQDTQYF.

V usage is TRBV6-2 or TRBV6-3 and J usage is TRBJ2-7; D is tentatively TRBD1 or TRBD2 (5 bases each). From germline, CDR1 is MNHEY and CDR2 SVGEGT. V was shortened by 0 bases and J by 3 bases, with 15 bases between the two germline ends. This CDR3 has 16 residues. The DNA for the CDR3 is TGTGCCAGCAGTTACTCGAAGGTTGTGGGGGACTACGAGCAGTACGTC. Translated: CASSYSKVVGDYEQYV.

In this sample, this clonotype turned up many times. The CDR3 DNA reads TGTGCCAGCAGCGAGCAGATCCCAGGAACGGGCTATGGCTACACCTTC. Its translation is CASSEQIPGTGYGYTF. The genes are TRBV7-9 and TRBJ1-2; D is unclear. V gave up 5 bases and J gave up 4 bases, with 20 bases separating them. The V gene's germline CDR1 is SEHNR and CDR2 FQNEAQ (reference sequence). This CDR3 comprises 16 residues.

Remarks on this clonotype: A much bigger clone sits one base away, suggesting this may be a read error. This chain joins TRBV7-2 and TRBJ2-1; 10 positions match TRBD2. Per the germline V gene, CDR1 is SGHTA and CDR2 is FQGNSA. The CDR3 covers 15 residues. CDR3: CANSRGLAFLNEQFF. The CDR3 bases are TGTGCCAACAGCAGGGGACTAGCGTTTTTGAATGAGCAGTTCTTC.

The chain carries TRBV4-1 and TRBJ1-1; TRBD1 matches 7 bases. Germline values: CDR1 MGHRA, CDR2 YSYEKL. Trimming cost V 3 bases and J 6 bases; bases outside gene matches: 4. The CDR3 extends over 13 amino acids. The CDR3 here is CASSQYRGAEAFF. The CDR3 nucleotides read TGCGCCAGCAGCCAGTACAGGGGCGCTGAAGCTTTCTTT.

The table lists this clonotype with a few counts. V gene TRBV19 combines with J gene TRBJ2-3, with D uncertain. From germline, CDR1 is LNHDA and CDR2 SQIVND (reference sequence). Trimming shortened V by 0 bases and J by 11 bases, and 9 bases separated the two germline ends. The CDR3 is 12 amino acids. CDR3 region: CASSIDPAKQYF. CDR3 DNA sequence: TGTGCCAGTAGTATAGACCCAGCGAAGCAGTATTTT.

The chain links TRBV27 to TRBJ2-1, with 8 bases matching TRBD2. The trim removed 2 bases at V and 4 bases at J, leaving 7 bases unmatched. Germline-derived CDR1 and CDR2 are MNHEY and SMNVEV (reference sequence). The CDR3 loop spans 16 amino acids. CDR3: CASSLVGGAVYNEQFF. The DNA for the CDR3 is TGTGCCAGCAGTTTAGTCGGGGGGGCCGTATACAATGAGCAGTTCTTC.

This clonotype was seen only a few times. The chain couples TRBV2 to TRBJ2-7, with D possibly TRBD2 on 6 matching bases. Germline V gene sequence: CDR1 SNHLY, CDR2 FYNNEI. V dropped 5 bases and J dropped 7 bases, with 24 bases sitting between them. The CDR3 has 16 amino acids. Here the CDR3 reads CASSRSTTEPAGEQYF. The CDR3 nucleotides are TGTGCCAGCAGTCGCTCGACGACAGAGCCTGCGGGAGAGCAGTACTTC. Full variable domain (missing parts from reference TRBV2 and TRBJ2-7): EPEVTQTPSHQVTQMGQEVILRCVPISNHLYFYWYRQILGQKVEFLVSFYNNEISEKSEIFDDQFSVERPDGSNFTLKIRSTKLEDSAMYFCASSRSTTEPAGEQYFGPGTRLTVT.

This chain uses TRBV14 with TRBJ1-2; the D gene is possibly TRBD1 (6 bases). Deletions cut 0 bases from V and 4 bases from J, with 12 bases between. CDR1 is SGHDN, CDR2 FVKESK, per germline. The CDR3 extends over 15 amino acids. CDR3 nucleotide sequence: TGTGCCAGCAGCCAAGATCTGCGCAGGGGCTATGGCTACACCTTC. Translation: CASSQDLRRGYGYTF.

The CDR3 DNA reads as TGTGCCAGCAGTTCCTCTAGCGGGGACCACAAAAACATTCAGTACTTC. It encodes CASSSSSGDHKNIQYF. The chain links TRBV12-3 or TRBV12-4 to TRBJ2-4, with 9 bases lining up with TRBD2. Trimming removed 4 bases from V and 3 bases from J; junction bases left unmatched: 7. This CDR3 spans 16 amino acids.